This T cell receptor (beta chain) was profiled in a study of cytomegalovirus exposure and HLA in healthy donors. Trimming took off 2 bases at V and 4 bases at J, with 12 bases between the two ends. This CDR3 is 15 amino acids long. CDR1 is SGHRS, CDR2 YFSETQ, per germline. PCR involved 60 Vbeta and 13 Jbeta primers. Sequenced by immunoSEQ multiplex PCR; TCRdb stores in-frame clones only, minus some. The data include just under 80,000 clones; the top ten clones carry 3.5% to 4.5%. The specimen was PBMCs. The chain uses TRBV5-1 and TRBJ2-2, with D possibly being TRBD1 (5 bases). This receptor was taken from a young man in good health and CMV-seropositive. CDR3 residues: CASSFIDRTTGELFF. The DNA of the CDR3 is TGCGCCAGCAGCTTCATCGACAGAACCACCGGGGAGCTGTTTTTT.